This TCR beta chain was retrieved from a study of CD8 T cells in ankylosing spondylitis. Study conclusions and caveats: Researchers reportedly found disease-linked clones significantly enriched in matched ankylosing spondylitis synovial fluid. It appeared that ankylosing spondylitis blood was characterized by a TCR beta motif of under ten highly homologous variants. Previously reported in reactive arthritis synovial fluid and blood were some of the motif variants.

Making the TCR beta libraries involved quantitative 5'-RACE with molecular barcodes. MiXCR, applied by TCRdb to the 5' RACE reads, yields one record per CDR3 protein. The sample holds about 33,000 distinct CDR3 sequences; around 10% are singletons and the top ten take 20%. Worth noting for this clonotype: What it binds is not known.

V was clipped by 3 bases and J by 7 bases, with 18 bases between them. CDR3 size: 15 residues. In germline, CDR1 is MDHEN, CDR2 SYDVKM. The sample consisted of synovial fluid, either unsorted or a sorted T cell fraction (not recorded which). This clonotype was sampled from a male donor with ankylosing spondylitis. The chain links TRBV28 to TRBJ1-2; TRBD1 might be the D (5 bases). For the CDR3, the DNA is TGTGCCAGCAGTTTCCCCGGGACGGTTCTTGTTGGCTACACCTTC. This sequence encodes CASSFPGTVLVGYTF.